Listed here are 9 T cell receptor beta chains from one sample, sequenced in a study of T cell responses to AZD1222 COVID-19 vaccine (dated by TCRdb to the early 2020s). Libraries were prepared through the immunoSEQ multiplex PCR assay. The table was pulled from immuneACCESS by TCRdb, which kept in-frame rearrangements only. Such tables lose some clones; where checked, under half of the loss comes from unresolved V genes, and the rest has no known cause. For this sample there are about 79,000 clones; 70% to 90% appear just once. The biggest ten clones account for roughly a fifth of the sample. The time point label of this sample denotes: baseline before first vaccination. Sequenced here: peripheral blood, sampled on day 0 of AZD1222 vaccination. These receptors were collected from an adult in good health.

The V and J genes are TRBV9 and TRBJ2-5; D perhaps matches TRBD2 (5 bases). V lost 1 base to trimming and J lost 4 bases, with 14 bases between them. Germline lookup yields CDR1 SGDLS and CDR2 YYNGEE. The CDR3 is made up of 15 amino acids. CDR3 region: CASSVSGSRTETQYF. CDR3 DNA: TGTGCCAGCAGCGTAAGCGGTAGCCGAACAGAGACCCAGTACTTC.

V gene TRBV28 combines with J gene TRBJ1-5; weak D call: TRBD1 (6 bases). V dropped 10 bases and J dropped 4 bases, with 11 bases sitting between them. The germline CDR1 and CDR2 sequences are MDHEN and SYDVKM. The CDR3 contains 12 residues. The CDR3 loop reads CAIGGANQPQHF. In DNA form, the CDR3 reads TGTGCCATCGGGGGCGCAAATCAGCCCCAGCATTTT.

The chain links TRBV3-1 (or the pseudogene TRBV3-2) to TRBJ2-5; a possible D gene is TRBD2 (5 bases). Trimming removed 7 bases at V and 3 bases at J, with 12 bases between. This CDR3 region has 13 residues. Germline V gives CDR1 LGHDT, CDR2 YNNKEL (reference sequence). CDR3: CASNEGVKETQYF. CDR3 bases: TGTGCCAGCAACGAGGGTGTGAAAGAGACCCAGTACTTC.

J is TRBJ1-2 and V is TRBV5-6; D gene ambiguous. The V and J ends lost 3 bases and 1 base respectively, with 13 bases between them. Germline loops: CDR1 SGHDT, CDR2 YYEEEE. The CDR3 runs 15 residues. CDR3: CASSSRPVINYGYTF. As DNA, the CDR3 is TGTGCCAGCAGCTCCCGACCGGTAATTAACTATGGCTACACCTTC.

The V and J genes are TRBV18 and TRBJ1-5; D may be TRBD1 (6 bases). The CDR3 covers 14 residues. Trimming cost V 6 bases and J 3 bases, with 12 bases left between them. Germline V gene lookup returns CDR1 KGHSH and CDR2 LQKENI. The CDR3, as DNA: TGTGCCAGCTCCCAAGACAGGTCCAATCAGCCCCAGCATTTT. It specifies CASSQDRSNQPQHF. Together with reference TRBV18 and TRBJ1-5, the CDR3 gives the full variable domain: NAGVMQNPRHLVRRRGQEARLRCSPMKGHSHVYWYRQLPEEGLKFMVYLQKENIIDESGMPKERFSAEFPKEGPSILRIQQVVRGDSAAYFCASSQDRSNQPQHFGDGTRLSIL.

The chain combines TRBV6-5 with TRBJ2-2; possible D gene TRBD2, 6 bases. CDR1 and CDR2 (germline): MNHEY, SVGAGI. Trimming stripped 9 bases from V and 6 bases from J, with 17 bases between. The CDR3 is 14 amino acids. CDR3 sequence reads: CASSSGGKSGELFF. CDR3 DNA: TGTGCCAGTTCATCGGGCGGGAAGTCCGGGGAGCTGTTTTTT.

The chain is built from TRBV27 and TRBJ1-2; tentative D call: TRBD1 (6 bases). Trimming stripped 4 bases from V and 4 bases from J, with 10 bases between. CDR1 MNHEY and CDR2 SMNVEV come from the germline V gene (reference sequence). The CDR3 consists of 13 residues. In DNA form, the CDR3 reads TGTGCCAGCAGTTCTAGGGACACCTATGGCTACACCTTC. Protein sequence: CASSSRDTYGYTF.

The chain employs TRBV11-2 and TRBJ2-7; 8 bases agree with TRBD1. CDR1 is SGHAT, CDR2 FQNNGV, per germline. CDR3 size: 15 residues. With 1 base clipped from V and 5 bases from J, the junction kept 7 bases outside the gene matches. The CDR3 DNA reads TGTGCCAGCAGCTTAGCTACAGGGGGGATTGACGAGCAGTACTTC. Translated: CASSLATGGIDEQYF.

The CDR3 sequence: CASKDGSNQPQHF. CDR3 bases: TGTGCCAGCAAGGACGGTAGCAATCAGCCCCAGCATTTT. J is TRBJ1-5 and V is TRBV6-5, with D unclear. The CDR3 runs to 13 residues. From germline, CDR1 is MNHEY and CDR2 SVGAGI. Trimming cost V 7 bases and J 0 bases, with 7 bases left between them.